Below, one T cell receptor (beta chain) is given with its context. Its target is not known. The data were taken from a study of OX40 agonist ivuxolimab in advanced cancers. Study summary: Those enrolled were around 87% male, with a mean age of 60 years and ages from roughly 20 to 90. General study points: CD8+ T cells (on average) carried more expanded clones than CD4+ T cells. Certain nonresponding patients likewise had low normalized T-cell clonal expansion.

The germline V gene has CDR1 LGHNA and CDR2 YSLEER. The ends lost 1 base at V and 4 bases at J; junction bases unmatched: 3. This CDR3 contains 15 residues. Sequencing used immunoSEQ multiplex PCR; TCRdb keeps in-frame clones, though not all of them. The profile shows 9,000 to 13,000 clones, about four fifths of them singletons. The TCR comes from an adult with an advanced solid tumor such as melanoma, head and neck, liver or kidney cancer. The material sequenced was CD4+ or CD8+ T cells sorted from blood, taken in a trial of the OX40 agonist ivuxolimab. The chain has TRBV4-3 and TRBJ2-3, with TRBD1 identical over 9 bases. The CDR3, as DNA: TGCGCCAGCAGCCAAGGGGACAGGGTTTCAGATACGCAGTATTTT. Its protein is CASSQGDRVSDTQYF.